A selection of T cell receptor beta chains follows, all from one sample in a study of blood T cell repertoires in COVID-19. Generated by immunoSEQ multiplex PCR, the TCRdb table keeps only in-frame clones and is missing some. The table lists approximately 150,000 clones, around 87% of them singletons, with 35% to 40% in the top ten. The sequencing input was peripheral blood. The receptors were sampled from a man in his fifties who had recovered from COVID-19. The CDR3 runs from the conserved cysteine through the conserved F or W. D genes are given only for firm matches. Part of the rows lack a size; the others show once, few, many or a class for expanded clones.

-,few,TRBV15,TRBJ1-5,CATSRERAANQPQHF,TGTGCCACCAGCAGAGAGCGGGCGGCCAATCAGCCCCAGCATTTT
TRBD2,-,TRBV12-5,TRBJ2-3,CASGRREAGTLSTDTQYF,TGTGCTAGTGGCCGTCGGGAGGCGGGGACTCTTAGCACAGATACGCAGTATTTT
TRBD1,-,TRBV4-3,TRBJ1-3,CASSDRWTGTDSGNTIYF,TGCGCCAGCAGCGACCGTTGGACAGGCACCGACTCTGGAAACACCATATATTTT
TRBD1,-,TRBV2,TRBJ2-7,CASNHNGQVYEQYF,TGTGCCAGCAACCACAACGGACAGGTCTACGAGCAGTACTTC
-,-,TRBV5-1,TRBJ2-1,CASSLDTNEQFF,TGCGCCAGCAGCTTGGACACAAATGAGCAGTTCTTC
TRBD1,-,TRBV5-1,TRBJ1-2,CASSTGQGPDGYTF,TGCGCCAGCAGCACCGGACAGGGCCCGGATGGCTACACCTTC
TRBD1,once,TRBV6-5,TRBJ1-1,CASTGGARLDEAFF,TGTGCCAGCACAGGGGGTGCTAGACTAGATGAAGCTTTCTTT
-,-,TRBV30,TRBJ2-2,CAWSPFAHRAGTGELFF,TGTGCCTGGAGCCCATTTGCACACAGGGCGGGTACCGGGGAGCTGTTTTTT
TRBD1,-,TRBV2,TRBJ2-1,CASSYGTDYNEQFF,TGTGCCAGCAGTTATGGGACAGACTACAATGAGCAGTTCTTC
-,-,TRBV4-3,TRBJ2-1,CASSPLAAEQFF,TGCGCCAGCAGCCCCTTAGCGGCTGAGCAGTTCTTC
-,-,TRBV4-1,TRBJ1-1,CASSQQIQGSEAFF,TGCGCCAGCAGCCAACAAATTCAGGGGTCTGAAGCTTTCTTT
-,-,TRBV6-1,TRBJ1-2,CASSETDSYGYTF,TGTGCCAGCAGTGAAACGGACAGCTATGGCTACACCTTC
TRBD1,-,TRBV4-3,TRBJ2-1,CASSPTGVDDEQFF,TGCGCCAGCAGCCCCACAGGGGTTGACGATGAGCAGTTCTTC
-,once,TRBV11-2,TRBJ2-1,CASSSTGTHYNEQFF,TGTGCCAGCAGCTCGACCGGGACTCACTACAATGAGCAGTTCTTC
TRBD1,-,TRBV5-4,TRBJ2-1,CASSPGTGAPNEQFF,TGTGCCAGCAGCCCCGGGACAGGGGCTCCCAATGAGCAGTTCTTC
TRBD2,-,TRBV11-3,TRBJ2-5,CASSLPSSQRLAGYETQYF,TGTGCCAGCAGCTTACCCTCTTCGCAACGACTAGCGGGATATGAGACCCAGTACTTC
-,-,TRBV18,TRBJ2-7,CASSLQASYEQYF,TGTGCCAGCTCTCTACAGGCCTCCTACGAGCAGTACTTC
-,-,TRBV27,TRBJ1-1,CASSMTALNTEAFF,TGTGCCAGCAGTATGACAGCCTTGAACACTGAAGCTTTCTTT
-,-,TRBV19,TRBJ1-1,CASIKQGPTEAFF,TGTGCCAGTATAAAACAGGGACCCACTGAAGCTTTCTTT
-,-,TRBV12-3/TRBV12-4,TRBJ1-1,CASSPGYTEAFF,TGTGCCAGCAGCCCAGGGTACACTGAAGCTTTCTTT
-,-,TRBV7-9,TRBJ1-4,CASSPLNEKLFF,TGTGCCAGCAGCCCCCTTAATGAAAAACTGTTTTTT
TRBD2,-,TRBV11-2,TRBJ2-7,CASSLSTSGVTSYEQYF,TGTGCCAGCAGCTTATCAACTAGCGGGGTTACCTCCTACGAGCAGTACTTC
-,-,TRBV12-3/TRBV12-4,TRBJ2-3,CASSSPGQDTQYF,TGTGCCAGCAGTTCCCCTGGACAAGATACGCAGTATTTT
TRBD1,once,TRBV4-2,TRBJ1-1,CASSPGQANTEAFF,TGTGCCAGCAGCCCGGGACAGGCGAACACTGAAGCTTTCTTT
TRBD2,-,TRBV6-5,TRBJ2-7,CASRPLSGGASEQYF,TGTGCCAGCAGACCTTTGAGCGGGGGGGCGTCTGAGCAGTACTTC
-,-,TRBV5-1,TRBJ1-1,CASSLWAPNTEAFF,TGCGCCAGCAGCTTGTGGGCACCCAACACTGAAGCTTTCTTT
-,-,TRBV18,TRBJ2-7,CASSPPANKRYEQYF,TGTGCCAGCTCACCACCGGCCAACAAACGCTACGAGCAGTACTTC
TRBD2,-,TRBV19,TRBJ2-5,CASSVKAGGPPFTQYF,TGTGCCAGTAGTGTTAAGGCGGGGGGGCCACCTTTCACCCAGTACTTC
-,-,TRBV6-2/TRBV6-3,TRBJ1-5,CASSRDRQGNQPQHF,TGTGCCAGCAGTAGGGATAGACAGGGCAATCAGCCCCAGCATTTT
TRBD2,-,TRBV7-2,TRBJ2-5,CASKAGGMKETQYF,TGTGCCAGCAAAGCGGGGGGGATGAAAGAGACCCAGTACTTC
-,-,TRBV12-5,TRBJ2-7,CASGLQVYEQYF,TGTGCTAGTGGTTTACAAGTCTACGAGCAGTACTTC
-,-,TRBV5-1,TRBJ2-5,CASSPGTYQETQYF,TGCGCCAGCAGCCCAGGGACTTACCAAGAGACCCAGTACTTC
-,-,TRBV19,TRBJ1-5,CASSYRGFSNQPQHF,TGTGCCAGTAGTTATAGGGGCTTTAGCAATCAGCCCCAGCATTTT
TRBD1,-,TRBV29-1,TRBJ2-1,CSVKGQGSYNEQFF,TGCAGCGTCAAAGGACAGGGCTCCTACAATGAGCAGTTCTTC
TRBD1,once,TRBV11-3,TRBJ1-2,CASSLDGTGIGYTF,TGTGCCAGCAGCTTAGACGGGACAGGGATTGGCTACACCTTC
-,-,TRBV21-1,TRBJ1-5,CASSKVLMPHFSNQPQHF,TGTGCCAGCAGCAAAGTTCTTATGCCGCACTTTAGCAATCAGCCCCAGCATTTT
-,-,TRBV2,TRBJ2-7,CASSEETEQYF,TGTGCCAGCAGTGAGGAGACGGAGCAGTACTTC
TRBD2,-,TRBV11-2,TRBJ2-1,CASSSGGAPYNEQFF,TGTGCCAGCAGTTCCGGGGGGGCCCCTTACAATGAGCAGTTCTTC
-,-,TRBV2,TRBJ1-1,CASSERNGRNRGTEAFF,TGTGCCAGCAGTGAAAGGAATGGGAGAAACAGAGGCACTGAAGCTTTCTTT
-,once,TRBV2,TRBJ1-1,CASKQVLGNTEAFF,TGTGCCAGCAAACAGGTTCTGGGGAACACTGAAGCTTTCTTT
-,-,TRBV15,TRBJ2-5,CATSRDRAGAFMETQYF,TGTGCCACCAGCAGAGATCGGGCGGGGGCCTTTATGGAGACCCAGTACTTC
-,-,TRBV28,TRBJ2-3,CASSTTGTTDTQYF,TGTGCCAGCAGCACCACAGGGACCACAGATACGCAGTATTTT
TRBD1,-,TRBV15,TRBJ1-1,CATSRGTGQGAIEAFF,TGTGCCACCAGCAGAGGGACCGGACAGGGGGCGATTGAAGCTTTCTTT
-,-,TRBV13,TRBJ2-7,CASSLVGGGSSYEQYF,TGTGCCAGCAGCTTAGTAGGGGGGGGTTCCTCCTACGAGCAGTACTTC
-,once,TRBV7-9,TRBJ1-2,CASSDRYNYGYTF,TGTGCCAGCAGCGACAGATATAACTATGGCTACACCTTC
-,-,TRBV6-5,TRBJ1-1,CASSYVEAQNTEAFF,TGTGCCAGCAGTTACGTTGAGGCGCAGAACACTGAAGCTTTCTTT
-,-,TRBV5-6,TRBJ1-3,CASSLSIVSSGNTIYF,TGTGCCAGCAGCTTGAGTATTGTCAGCTCTGGAAACACCATATATTTT